These 30 T cell receptor beta chains were sequenced from one sample in a study of T cell responses to AZD1222 COVID-19 vaccine. Some clones are missing from TCRdb's copy, which holds only in-frame ones; the method was immunoSEQ multiplex PCR. The data show under 200,000 clones, about 89% seen once. Sequencing used peripheral blood, obtained on day 0 of AZD1222 vaccination. The receptor set was obtained from an adult in good health.

The chain joins TRBV9 to TRBJ2-3, with 9 bases that match TRBD2. J was trimmed by 4 bases and V by 4 bases; bases with no gene match: 10. In germline, CDR1 is SGDLS, CDR2 YYNGEE. The CDR3 consists of 16 residues. Here the CDR3 reads CASSSRTSEWADTQYF. The CDR3 DNA sequence: TGTGCCAGCAGCTCACGGACTAGCGAGTGGGCAGATACGCAGTATTTT.

The V and J genes are TRBV7-2 and TRBJ1-6; 8 bases fit TRBD1. CDR1 SGHTA and CDR2 FQGNSA come from the germline V gene. The CDR3 totals 15 residues. After removal of 5 bases from V and 7 bases from J, the junction contained 7 bases not matched to a gene. The CDR3 here is CASSLTGGGNSPLHF. The CDR3 DNA follows: TGTGCCAGCAGCCTTACAGGGGGGGGAAATTCACCCCTCCACTTT.

There are a few counts of this clone. This sequence joins TRBV7-2 and TRBJ1-4, with TRBD1 as a possible D gene (5 bases). V was clipped by 4 bases and J by 6 bases, with 12 bases between them. This CDR3 has 14 residues. Germline V gene lookup returns CDR1 SGHTA and CDR2 FQGNSA. In DNA, the CDR3 is TGTGCCAGCAGCTCTACCGGGACCCATGAAAAACTGTTTTTT. As protein: CASSSTGTHEKLFF.

This clone was observed a handful of times. The chain combines TRBV14 with TRBJ2-3; D may be TRBD2 (6 bases). The CDR3 contains 18 residues. From germline, CDR1 is SGHDN and CDR2 FVKESK. Trimming took off 6 bases at V and 2 bases at J, with 24 bases between the two ends. In DNA, the CDR3 is TGTGCCAGCAGTCGCATGACTAGGGGAGTCACATTCACAGATACGCAGTATTTT. Its protein product is CASSRMTRGVTFTDTQYF.

V and J are TRBV6-5 and TRBJ2-2; 7 nucleotides match TRBD2. Germline-derived CDR1 and CDR2 are MNHEY and SVGAGI. The CDR3 runs 15 residues. The V and J ends lost 5 bases and 3 bases, in that order; junction bases with no gene match: 6. Here the CDR3 DNA reads TGTGCCAGCAGTCCTCCTAGCGGCTACACCGGGGAGCTGTTTTTT. Residues: CASSPPSGYTGELFF.

V gene TRBV29-1 combines with J gene TRBJ2-1, with 7 bases lining up with TRBD1. CDR3 length equals 15 residues. The V segment lost 0 bases and the J segment 4 bases; nucleotides outside the gene matches: 6. Looked up from germline, CDR1 is SQVTM and CDR2 is ANQGSEA. CDR3 protein: CSVEDRDRLYNEQFF. CDR3 coding DNA: TGCAGCGTTGAAGACCGGGACAGATTATACAATGAGCAGTTCTTC.

This chain connects TRBV27 to TRBJ1-1; D possibly corresponds to TRBD1 (5 bases). This CDR3 has 16 amino acids. V lost 1 base, J lost 4 bases, and 16 bases lay in between. CDR1 MNHEY and CDR2 SMNVEV come from the germline V gene (reference sequence). CDR3 amino acids: CASSLWQGLSGTEAFF. CDR3 nucleotide sequence: TGTGCCAGCAGTTTATGGCAGGGACTGAGCGGCACTGAAGCTTTCTTT.

The chain uses TRBV29-1 and TRBJ2-2, with TRBD1 matching 8 bases. This CDR3 comprises 17 residues. Germline V gene sequence: CDR1 SQVTM, CDR2 ANQGSEA. Losses at the gene ends were 4 bases for V and 8 bases for J; bases not matched to a gene: 18. The CDR3 here is CSVGEEKDRVEIGELFF. CDR3 nucleotides: TGCAGCGTTGGAGAAGAAAAGGACAGGGTTGAAATAGGGGAGCTGTTTTTT.

V is TRBV7-2 and J is TRBJ1-6, with D uncertain. Germline V gene sequence: CDR1 SGHTA, CDR2 FQGNSA. V was pared by 2 bases and J by 6 bases, with 5 bases between. The CDR3 length is 13 residues. CDR3 nucleotide sequence: TGTGCCAGCAGCTTACGGGGTAATTCACCCCTCCACTTT. Protein product: CASSLRGNSPLHF.

The chain couples TRBV6-2 or TRBV6-3 to TRBJ1-2; D is unresolved. V shed 6 bases and J shed 4 bases, with 9 bases lying between them. Per germline, CDR1 MNHEY and CDR2 SVGEGT. The CDR3 is made up of 12 amino acids. The CDR3 here is CASRYTLYGYTF. DNA of the CDR3: TGTGCCAGCAGGTACACCCTCTATGGCTACACCTTC.

This chain joins TRBV5-1 and TRBJ1-2; D unresolved. The CDR3 has 15 amino acids. Per germline, CDR1 SGHRS and CDR2 YFSETQ. The V end lost 3 bases, the J end lost 6 bases, and 18 bases lay between the germline ends. In DNA form, the CDR3 reads TGCGCCAGCAGCTCCCTAGGTGTGGAGGGCGATGGCTACACCTTC. Translated: CASSSLGVEGDGYTF. The entire variable domain, with the rest obtained from reference TRBV5-1 and TRBJ1-2, is as follows: KAGVTQTPRYLIKTRGQQVTLSCSPISGHRSVSWYQQTPGQGLQFLFEYFSETQRNKGNFPGRFSGRQFSNSRSEMNVSTLELGDSALYLCASSSLGVEGDGYTFGSGTRLTVV.

The chain recombines TRBV24-1 with TRBJ1-1; D unresolved. Deletions cut 12 bases from V and 0 bases from J, with 10 bases between. CDR1 and CDR2 from the germline V gene are KGHDR and SFDVKD. CDR3 length: 12 residues. Written as DNA, the CDR3 is TGTGCCGCCCAAAGGGTGAACACTGAAGCTTTCTTT. This encodes CAAQRVNTEAFF.

The genes are TRBV12-3 or TRBV12-4 and TRBJ1-2; D is ambiguous. V was pared by 1 base and J by 8 bases, with 11 bases between. The CDR3 consists of 13 residues. CDR3 sequence: CASSLGQSDGYTF. The CDR3 nucleotides read TGTGCCAGCAGTTTAGGCCAGTCGGACGGCTACACCTTC.

As for this clone: One end of the junction is discordant with germline, which a read error may explain. V is TRBV27 and J is TRBJ1-2; possibly TRBD1 for D (5 bases). The CDR3 consists of 9 residues. Germline V gene data show CDR1 as MNHEY and CDR2 as SMNVEV (reference sequence). The CDR3 loop reads CASLRQGYF. The CDR3, as DNA: TGTGCCAGCCTGCGGCAGGGTTACTTC.

The chain recombines TRBV19 with TRBJ2-1; D unclear. The ends were cut back, 0 bases at V and 10 bases at J, with 10 bases in the middle. The germline gives CDR1 LNHDA, CDR2 SQIVND (reference sequence). The length of the CDR3 is 13 residues. Written as DNA, the CDR3 is TGTGCCAGTAGTATAGATCCCTCCACCGAGCAGTTCTTC. Its translation: CASSIDPSTEQFF.

The chain carries TRBV30 and TRBJ2-7; 9 bases are a match to TRBD1. There are 15 residues in the CDR3. Germline V gene lookup returns CDR1 GTSNPN and CDR2 SVGIG (reference sequence). The junction had 6 bases not matched to a gene; V was cut back by 3 bases and J by 0 bases. CDR3 DNA: TGTGCCTGGAGCCGGGGACAGGGTGTCTCCTACGAGCAGTACTTC. Translation gives CAWSRGQGVSYEQYF.

The CDR3 region has the DNA TGTGCCAGCAGTTTATCCCGGACAGGGGGTTGGGCTGGGGCCAACGTCCTGACTTTC. Its translation: CASSLSRTGGWAGANVLTF. V usage is TRBV28 and J usage is TRBJ2-6, with TRBD1 identical over 10 bases. This CDR3 comprises 19 residues. J was trimmed by 2 bases and V by 1 base; bases with no gene match: 8. Germline CDR1 and CDR2: MDHEN and SYDVKM.

V usage is TRBV19 and J usage is TRBJ1-1, with a possible D match to TRBD1 (5 bases). CDR1 and CDR2 from the germline V gene are LNHDA and SQIVND (reference sequence). The CDR3 runs to 15 residues. The V and J ends lost 5 bases and 4 bases respectively, with 17 bases between them. Written as DNA, the CDR3 is TGTGCCAGTAGTCCAACCTTACAGGTTAGCACTGAAGCTTTCTTT. It is translated as CASSPTLQVSTEAFF.

The CDR3 DNA reads TGTGCCAGCAGCTTAGGGACAGGTCCGTACAATGAGCAGTTCTTC. It codes for CASSLGTGPYNEQFF. This chain joins TRBV7-6 and TRBJ2-1; 7 bases agree with TRBD1. The CDR3 extends over 15 amino acids. Trimming cost V 1 base and J 4 bases; bases outside gene matches: 4. CDR1 and CDR2 from the germline V gene are SGHVS and FNYEAQ.

The chain couples TRBV5-4 to TRBJ1-2; D is undetermined. V was trimmed by 4 bases and J by 1 base, leaving 14 bases between them. The CDR3 consists of 15 residues. Germline V lookup: CDR1 SGHNT, CDR2 YYREEE (reference sequence). The DNA for the CDR3 is TGTGCCAGCAGCACGCCGGTCGGAAATAACTATGGCTACACCTTC. Translated: CASSTPVGNNYGYTF.

The J gene is TRBJ1-1, the V gene TRBV7-9; D is undetermined. Trimming left V 3 bases short and J 5 bases short, with 7 bases between. Germline V lookup: CDR1 SEHNR, CDR2 FQNEAQ (reference sequence). The CDR3 contains 12 residues. CDR3 sequence reads: CASSLRTTEAFF. The DNA of the CDR3 is TGTGCCAGCAGCTTGCGGACTACTGAAGCTTTCTTT.

The genes are TRBV11-3 and TRBJ1-4; TRBD1 might be the D (5 bases). CDR3 length: 14 amino acids. From germline, CDR1 is SGHNT and CDR2 YENEEA. Trimming stripped 4 bases from V and 10 bases from J, with 16 bases between. CDR3 bases: TGTGCCAGCAGCTCCCACCGGGACTCTGGAAAACTGTTTTTT. Its translation is CASSSHRDSGKLFF.

The chain is built from TRBV6-5 and TRBJ1-6; a weak D match, TRBD1 (6 bases). CDR3 size: 13 residues. Germline V gene sequence: CDR1 MNHEY, CDR2 SVGAGI. Trimming left V 11 bases short and J 10 bases short, with 18 bases between. The CDR3 loop reads CAGRDNLPSPLHF. The CDR3 DNA sequence: TGTGCCGGCCGGGACAACCTGCCCTCACCCCTCCACTTT.

The table lists this clone with a count of one. The germline gene is not matched at one end of the junction; a read error may be the cause. The same CDR3 can be traced to other DNA sequences in this sample. CDR3 loop: CASTQANTGELFF. The DNA for the CDR3 is TGTGCCAGCACCCAAGCGAACACCGGAGAGCTGTTTTTT. The chain has TRBV6-5 and TRBJ2-2; no clear D gene. This CDR3 spans 13 amino acids. Per germline, CDR1 MNHEY and CDR2 SVGAGI.

The chain combines TRBV10-3 with TRBJ2-3, with TRBD2 matching over 12 bases. V trimming: 2 bases; J trimming: 3 bases; junction bases outside the gene matches: 3. The germline CDR1 and CDR2 sequences are ENHRY and SYGVKD. This CDR3 spans 16 amino acids. The CDR3 spells CAISEPTSGRTDTQYF. DNA of the CDR3: TGTGCCATCAGTGAGCCTACTAGCGGGAGGACAGATACGCAGTATTTT.

This chain uses TRBV28 with TRBJ1-2, with D hard to call. CDR3 size: 14 residues. With 4 bases removed from V and 8 bases from J, the gap between germline ends came to 17 bases. Germline assignment: CDR1 MDHEN and CDR2 SYDVKM. The CDR3 sequence is CASSSSRPSGGYTF. The CDR3 nucleotides read TGTGCCAGCAGTTCGTCCCGGCCGTCGGGAGGCTACACCTTC.

The chain joins TRBV7-6 to TRBJ2-7, with D uncertain. The CDR3 consists of 15 residues. V was trimmed by 1 base and J by 0 bases, leaving 10 bases between them. Germline CDR1 reads SGHVS; CDR2 reads FNYEAQ. The CDR3 DNA follows: TGTGCCAGCAGCTTAGAAGGCCCAAGCTCCTACGAGCAGTACTTC. It translates to CASSLEGPSSYEQYF.

Comments on this clone: An end of the junction does not agree with germline; a read error may underlie this. This rearrangement joins TRBV7-7 to TRBJ2-5; 7 bases agree with TRBD1. CDR1 is SSHAT, CDR2 FNYEAQ, per germline (reference sequence). The CDR3 loop spans 15 amino acids. CDR3 amino acids: CASSSGAGGQETQYF. The CDR3 DNA reads as TGTGCTAGCAGCTCCGGGGCAGGGGGTCAAGAGACCCAGTACTTC.

Only a few counts were recorded for this clone. The V call is TRBV19, the J call TRBJ2-1; a weak D match, TRBD2 (6 bases). Germline values: CDR1 LNHDA, CDR2 SQIVND (reference sequence). Trimming took 6 bases from V and 2 from J, leaving 14 bases between them. The length of the CDR3 is 15 residues. CDR3 in DNA: TGTGCCAGTAGGGCATTGGGGGAGGCCTACAATGAGCAGTTCTTC. Protein: CASRALGEAYNEQFF. The full variable domain, completed using reference TRBV19 and TRBJ2-1, is DGGITQSPKYLFRKEGQNVTLSCEQNLNHDAMYWYRQDPGQGLRLIYYSQIVNDFQKGDIAEGYSVSREKKESFPLTVTSAQKNPTAFYLCASRALGEAYNEQFFGPGTRLTVL.

The V call is TRBV3-1 (or the pseudogene TRBV3-2), the J call TRBJ2-6, with 8 nucleotides matching TRBD1. Unmatched junction bases numbered 0, after V lost 1 base and J lost 4 bases. CDR1 LGHDT and CDR2 YNNKEL come from the germline V gene (reference sequence). This CDR3 has 15 residues. The CDR3 protein is CASSQGQGGANVLTF. The CDR3 DNA sequence: TGTGCCAGCAGCCAAGGACAGGGGGGGGCCAACGTCCTGACTTTC.